The 10 T cell receptor beta chains below all came from one sample that was sequenced in a study of pediatric ulcerative colitis. Only in-frame clones appear in the TCRdb table, and some are missing; sequencing was by immunoSEQ multiplex PCR. The table shows about 64,000 clones, with 77% occurring only once. The sequenced sample consisted of blood. The source of these receptors is a boy between 10 and 17 years old with moderate ulcerative colitis.

V and J are TRBV19 and TRBJ2-2; D gene uncertain. Germline lookup yields CDR1 LNHDA and CDR2 SQIVND (reference sequence). CDR3 length equals 11 residues. The V gene lost 4 bases and the J gene lost 6 bases, with 3 bases spanning the gap. CDR3 in DNA: TGTGCCAGTAGTAACCCCGGGGAGCTGTTTTTT. Encoded protein: CASSNPGELFF.

This clone occurred a few times. The chain recombines TRBV4-2 with TRBJ1-1, with a weak D call TRBD1 (6 bases). This CDR3 comprises 16 residues. Germline loops: CDR1 LGHNA, CDR2 YNFKEQ. V gave up 4 bases and J gave up 1 base, with 16 bases separating them. CDR3 nucleotides: TGTGCCAGCAGCCCAAAGGGTAGGGGGAAGAACACTGAAGCTTTCTTT. Amino acid sequence: CASSPKGRGKNTEAFF.

CDR3 sequence: CASSLALTKVDYGYTF. DNA for the CDR3: TGTGCCAGCAGCTTAGCGTTAACCAAGGTAGACTATGGCTACACCTTC. V and J are TRBV7-8 and TRBJ1-2; D is uncertain. Trimming removed 0 bases from V and 3 bases from J, with 14 bases in between. This CDR3 comprises 16 residues. Per germline, CDR1 SGHVS and CDR2 FQNEAQ.

The chain carries TRBV14 and TRBJ2-5; 9 bases line up with TRBD1. The CDR3 totals 15 residues. CDR1 is SGHDN and CDR2 is FVKESK in the germline V gene. The V segment lost 1 base and the J segment 5 bases; nucleotides outside the gene matches: 5. The CDR3 DNA is TGTGCCAGCAGCCAAGTTACAGGGGGCCCCGAGACCCAGTACTTC. Translating it yields CASSQVTGGPETQYF.

This clone was seen only a few times. The chain employs TRBV11-2 and TRBJ1-1; D possibly corresponds to TRBD1 (6 bases). This CDR3 contains 13 residues. V shed 0 bases and J shed 10 bases, with 12 bases lying between them. Germline-derived CDR1 and CDR2 are SGHAT and FQNNGV. The CDR3 DNA reads as TGTGCCAGCAGCTTAGAAGGACAGCTGAGAGCTTTCTTT. As protein: CASSLEGQLRAFF.

The V and J genes are TRBV20-1 and TRBJ2-1; D is undetermined. The germline V gene encodes CDR1 DFQATT and CDR2 SNEGSKA (reference sequence). Trimming shortened V by 4 bases and J by 8 bases, and 9 bases separated the two germline ends. This CDR3 has 11 residues. CDR3 region: CSAMSRDEQFF. The CDR3 region has the DNA TGCAGTGCTATGTCACGGGATGAGCAGTTCTTC.

The chain has TRBV27 and TRBJ2-1, with D possibly TRBD1 on 7 matching bases. V lost 5 bases and J lost 9, with 17 bases in between. The CDR3 covers 14 residues. The germline CDR1 and CDR2 sequences are MNHEY and SMNVEV (reference sequence). The CDR3 bases are TGTGCCAGCAGTGTTAACAGGGGAGGTAGTGAGCAGTTCTTC. This translates into CASSVNRGGSEQFF.

The V and J genes are TRBV4-2 and TRBJ1-2; D is undetermined. The length of the CDR3 is 15 residues. CDR1 and CDR2 from the germline V gene are LGHNA and YNFKEQ. V shed 0 bases and J shed 5 bases, with 13 bases lying between them. In DNA form, the CDR3 reads TGTGCCAGCAGCCAAGACACCGGGCCACGTTATGGCTACACCTTC. This translates into CASSQDTGPRYGYTF.

J is TRBJ2-5 and V is TRBV4-1, with D uncertain. Germline CDR1 MGHRA, CDR2 YSYEKL. The V and J ends lost 0 bases and 5 bases respectively, with 13 bases between them. The CDR3 is 15 residues long. The CDR3 protein is CASSQDHIPGETQYF. CDR3 DNA: TGCGCCAGCAGCCAAGATCACATTCCTGGGGAGACCCAGTACTTC.

V gene TRBV7-8 combines with J gene TRBJ2-7, with 10 bases aligning to TRBD2. This CDR3 spans 16 amino acids. Trimming took 2 bases from V and 3 from J; bases not matched to a gene: 7. CDR1 is SGHVS, CDR2 FQNEAQ, per germline. CDR3 sequence: CASSLNLGTSVYEQYF. CDR3 nucleotide sequence: TGTGCCAGCAGCTTAAACCTCGGGACTAGCGTCTACGAGCAGTACTTC. Together with reference TRBV7-8 and TRBJ2-7, the CDR3 gives the full variable domain: GAGVSQSPRYKVAKRGQDVALRCDPISGHVSLFWYQQALGQGPEFLTYFQNEAQLDKSGLPSDRFFAERPEGSVSTLKIQRTQQEDSAVYLCASSLNLGTSVYEQYFGPGTRLTVT.